The T cell receptor (beta chain) under discussion was sequenced for a study of T cell repertoires in cytomegalovirus infection. Study context: Through public TCR beta signatures, both CMV infection and matching HLA type were indicated. The study's findings and limits: Carriage of CMV together with the relevant HLA was identifiable through cumulative public TCR beta family frequency. The ex vivo response was dominated by HLA-C-restricted CMV-specific TCR beta clonotypes.

In regard to this clonotype: The antigen is unknown.

Losses at the gene ends were 6 bases for V and 3 bases for J; bases not matched to a gene: 7. The CDR3 runs 14 residues. Germline V gene lookup returns CDR1 MDHEN and CDR2 SYDVKM. Each CDR3 protein gets one entry after TCRdb re-called the reads with MiXCR. The sample has approximately 500,000 distinct CDR3 sequences, approximately 15% seen once; the top ten hold 24%. This rearrangement joins TRBV28 to TRBJ2-7; 8 positions match TRBD2. Sequencing used CD8+ T cells from PBMCs. The receptor's source is a human donor in good health (CMV status not recorded). Some clones in this sample may be carry-over from other donors' samples. CDR3 region: CASSGSGLDYEQYF. The CDR3 bases are TGTGCCAGCAGCGGCTCGGGACTAGACTACGAGCAGTACTTC.